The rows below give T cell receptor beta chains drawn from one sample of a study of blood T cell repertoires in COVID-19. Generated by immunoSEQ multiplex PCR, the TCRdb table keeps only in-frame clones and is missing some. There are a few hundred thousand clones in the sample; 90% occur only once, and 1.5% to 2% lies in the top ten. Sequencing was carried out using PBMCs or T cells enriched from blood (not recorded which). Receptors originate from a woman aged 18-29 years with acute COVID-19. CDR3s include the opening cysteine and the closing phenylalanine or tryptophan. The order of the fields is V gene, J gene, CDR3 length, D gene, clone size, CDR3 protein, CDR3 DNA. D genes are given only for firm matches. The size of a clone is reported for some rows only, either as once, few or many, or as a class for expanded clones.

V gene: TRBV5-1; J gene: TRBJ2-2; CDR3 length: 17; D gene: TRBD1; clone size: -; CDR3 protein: CASSSQWGTVYTGELFF; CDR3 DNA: TGCGCCAGCAGCTCCCAATGGGGGACAGTTTACACCGGGGAGCTGTTTTTT
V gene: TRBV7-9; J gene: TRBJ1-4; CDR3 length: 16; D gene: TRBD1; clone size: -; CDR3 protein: CASSSPWRQGGEKLFF; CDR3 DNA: TGTGCCAGCAGCTCCCCCTGGAGACAGGGAGGTGAAAAACTGTTTTTT
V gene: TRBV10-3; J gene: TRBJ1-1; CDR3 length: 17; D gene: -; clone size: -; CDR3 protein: CAISESRFGGQWTEAFF; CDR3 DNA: TGTGCCATCAGTGAGTCACGATTCGGCGGGCAGTGGACTGAAGCTTTCTTT
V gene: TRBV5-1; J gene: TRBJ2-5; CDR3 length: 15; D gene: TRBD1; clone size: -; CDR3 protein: CAGSLVGQGSETQYF; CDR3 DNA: TGCGCCGGCAGCTTGGTGGGACAGGGGTCAGAGACCCAGTACTTC
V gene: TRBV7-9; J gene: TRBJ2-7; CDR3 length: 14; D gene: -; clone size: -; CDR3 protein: CASSLASPMYEQYF; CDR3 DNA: TGTGCCAGCAGCTTAGCATCCCCCATGTACGAGCAGTACTTC
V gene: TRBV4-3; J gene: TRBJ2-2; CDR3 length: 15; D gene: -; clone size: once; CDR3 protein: CASSKRDTYTGELFF; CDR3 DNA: TGCGCCAGCAGCAAACGTGACACTTACACCGGGGAGCTGTTTTTT
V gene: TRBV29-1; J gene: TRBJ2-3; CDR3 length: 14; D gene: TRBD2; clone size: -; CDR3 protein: CSCPPLAGGDTQYF; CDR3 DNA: TGCAGCTGCCCCCCACTAGCGGGAGGAGATACGCAGTATTTT
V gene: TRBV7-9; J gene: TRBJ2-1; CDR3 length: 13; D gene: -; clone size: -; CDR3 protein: CASSLAMGAEQFF; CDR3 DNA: TGTGCCAGCAGCTTAGCCATGGGGGCGGAGCAGTTCTTC
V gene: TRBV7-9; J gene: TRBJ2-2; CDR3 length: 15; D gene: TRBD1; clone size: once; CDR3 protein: CASSLGTGGSGELFF; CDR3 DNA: TGTGCCAGCAGCTTAGGGACAGGGGGATCCGGGGAGCTGTTTTTT
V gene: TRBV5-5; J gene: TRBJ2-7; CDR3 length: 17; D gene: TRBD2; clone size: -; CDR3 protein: CASSPRLTSGFVYEQYF; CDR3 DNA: TGTGCCAGCAGCCCCCGGTTGACTAGCGGGTTTGTCTACGAGCAGTACTTC
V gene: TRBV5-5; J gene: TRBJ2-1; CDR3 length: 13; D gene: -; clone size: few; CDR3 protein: CASSPEWGGEQFF; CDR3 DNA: TGTGCCAGCAGCCCTGAGTGGGGAGGTGAGCAGTTCTTC
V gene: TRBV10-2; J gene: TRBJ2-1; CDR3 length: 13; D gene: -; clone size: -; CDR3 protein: CASSEAPRGEQFF; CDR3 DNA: TGCGCCAGCAGTGAGGCACCCAGAGGGGAGCAGTTCTTC
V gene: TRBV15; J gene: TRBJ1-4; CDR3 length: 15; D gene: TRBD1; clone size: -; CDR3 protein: CATSSHRGFSEKLFF; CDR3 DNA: TGTGCCACCAGCAGCCACAGGGGATTCAGTGAAAAACTGTTTTTT
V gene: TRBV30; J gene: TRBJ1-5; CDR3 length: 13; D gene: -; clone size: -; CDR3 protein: CAWGGQFNQPQHF; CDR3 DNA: TGTGCCTGGGGAGGACAGTTTAATCAGCCCCAGCATTTT
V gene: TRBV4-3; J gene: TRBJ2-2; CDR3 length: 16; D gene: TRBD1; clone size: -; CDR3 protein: CASSRDGTALYGELFF; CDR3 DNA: TGCGCCAGCAGCCGAGACGGGACAGCTCTTTACGGGGAGCTGTTTTTT
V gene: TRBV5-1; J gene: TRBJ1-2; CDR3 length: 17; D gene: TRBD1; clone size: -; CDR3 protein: CASSLGSTGTANYGYTF; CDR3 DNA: TGCGCCAGCAGCTTGGGGAGTACCGGGACAGCTAACTATGGCTACACCTTC
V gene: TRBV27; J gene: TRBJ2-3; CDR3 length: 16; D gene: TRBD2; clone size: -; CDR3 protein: CASSYLAGGGGDTQYF; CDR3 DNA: TGTGCCAGCAGTTACCTAGCGGGAGGGGGGGGAGATACGCAGTATTTT
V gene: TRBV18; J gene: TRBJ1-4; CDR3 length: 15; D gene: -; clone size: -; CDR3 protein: CASSPFGAGDEKLFF; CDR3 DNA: TGTGCCAGCTCACCATTCGGGGCAGGGGATGAAAAACTGTTTTTT
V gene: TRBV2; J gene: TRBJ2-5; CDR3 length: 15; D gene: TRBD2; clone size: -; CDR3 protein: CASEYEREFRETQYF; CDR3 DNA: TGTGCCAGCGAGTATGAGCGGGAGTTTCGAGAGACCCAGTACTTC
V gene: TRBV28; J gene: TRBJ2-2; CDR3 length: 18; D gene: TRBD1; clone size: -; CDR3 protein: CASSFQLPGQGGTGELFF; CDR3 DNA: TGTGCCAGCAGTTTTCAACTACCGGGACAGGGAGGTACCGGGGAGCTGTTTTTT
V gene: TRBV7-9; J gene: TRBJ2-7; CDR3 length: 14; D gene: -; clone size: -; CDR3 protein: CASSPNQGVYEQYF; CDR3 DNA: TGTGCCAGCAGCCCCAACCAAGGAGTCTACGAGCAGTACTTC
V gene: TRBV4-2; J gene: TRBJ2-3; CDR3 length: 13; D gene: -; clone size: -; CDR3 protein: CASTQPGADTQYF; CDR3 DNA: TGTGCCAGCACCCAACCGGGGGCAGATACGCAGTATTTT
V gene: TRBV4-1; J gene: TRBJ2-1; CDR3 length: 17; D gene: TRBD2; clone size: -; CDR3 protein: CASSQQQPGLASNEQFF; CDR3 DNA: TGCGCCAGCAGCCAGCAGCAACCGGGACTAGCGTCGAATGAGCAGTTCTTC
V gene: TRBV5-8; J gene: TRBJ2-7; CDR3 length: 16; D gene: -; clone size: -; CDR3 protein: CASSLAWGPSAYEQYF; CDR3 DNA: TGTGCCAGCAGCTTGGCCTGGGGGCCGTCGGCCTACGAGCAGTACTTC
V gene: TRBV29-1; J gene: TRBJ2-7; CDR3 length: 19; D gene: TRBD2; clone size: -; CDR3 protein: CSVELTGTSGRAGAYEQYF; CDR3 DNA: TGCAGCGTTGAGCTTACCGGGACTAGCGGGAGGGCCGGGGCCTACGAGCAGTACTTC
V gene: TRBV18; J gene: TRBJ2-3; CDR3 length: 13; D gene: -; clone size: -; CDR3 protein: CASSPQSTDTQYF; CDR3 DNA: TGTGCCAGCTCACCGCAGAGCACAGATACGCAGTATTTT
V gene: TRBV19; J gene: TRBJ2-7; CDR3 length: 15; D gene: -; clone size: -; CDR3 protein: CASSNGTRDSTEQYF; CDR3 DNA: TGTGCCAGTAGTAACGGCACGCGAGACAGTACCGAGCAGTACTTC
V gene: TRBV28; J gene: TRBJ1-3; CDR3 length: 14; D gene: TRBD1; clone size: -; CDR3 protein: CASKPQGAIYTIYF; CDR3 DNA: TGTGCCAGCAAACCACAGGGGGCGATTTACACCATATATTTT
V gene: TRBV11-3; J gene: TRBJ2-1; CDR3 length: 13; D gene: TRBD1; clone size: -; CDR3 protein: CASSTRTGVEQFF; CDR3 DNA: TGTGCCAGCAGCACAAGGACAGGGGTTGAGCAGTTCTTC
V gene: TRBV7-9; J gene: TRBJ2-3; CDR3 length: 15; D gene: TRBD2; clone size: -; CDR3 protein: CASSLSGRALDTQYF; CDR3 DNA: TGTGCCAGCAGTTTAAGCGGGAGGGCCCTGGATACGCAGTATTTT